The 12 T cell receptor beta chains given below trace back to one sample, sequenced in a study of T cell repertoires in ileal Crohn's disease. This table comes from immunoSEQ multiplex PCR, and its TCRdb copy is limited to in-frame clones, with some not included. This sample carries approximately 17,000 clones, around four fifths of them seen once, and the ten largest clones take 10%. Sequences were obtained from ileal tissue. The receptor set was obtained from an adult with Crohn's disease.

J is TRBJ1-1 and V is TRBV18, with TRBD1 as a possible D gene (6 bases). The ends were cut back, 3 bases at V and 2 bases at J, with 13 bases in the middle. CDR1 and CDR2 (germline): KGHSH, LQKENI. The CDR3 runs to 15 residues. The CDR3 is CASSPRTESNTEAFF. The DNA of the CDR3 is TGTGCCAGCTCACCCCGGACAGAATCAAACACTGAAGCTTTCTTT.

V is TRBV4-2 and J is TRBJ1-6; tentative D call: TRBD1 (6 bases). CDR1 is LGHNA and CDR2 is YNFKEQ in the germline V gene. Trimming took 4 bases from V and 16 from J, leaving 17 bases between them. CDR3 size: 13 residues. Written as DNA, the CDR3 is TGTGCCAGCAGCCGCACGGACAGAAAATTTCTCCACTTT. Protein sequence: CASSRTDRKFLHF.

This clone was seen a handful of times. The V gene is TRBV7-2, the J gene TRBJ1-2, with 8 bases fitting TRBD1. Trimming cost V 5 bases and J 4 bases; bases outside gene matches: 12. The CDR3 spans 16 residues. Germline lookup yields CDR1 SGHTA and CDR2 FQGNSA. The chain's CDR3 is CASSPRSGGETYGYTF. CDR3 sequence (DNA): TGTGCCAGCAGCCCTCGATCAGGGGGCGAAACCTATGGCTACACCTTC.

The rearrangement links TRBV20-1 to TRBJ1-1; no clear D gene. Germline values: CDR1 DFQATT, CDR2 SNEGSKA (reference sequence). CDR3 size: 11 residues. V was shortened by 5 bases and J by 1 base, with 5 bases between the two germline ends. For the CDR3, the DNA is TGCAGTGCTTTCAAGAACACTGAAGCTTTCTTT. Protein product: CSAFKNTEAFF.

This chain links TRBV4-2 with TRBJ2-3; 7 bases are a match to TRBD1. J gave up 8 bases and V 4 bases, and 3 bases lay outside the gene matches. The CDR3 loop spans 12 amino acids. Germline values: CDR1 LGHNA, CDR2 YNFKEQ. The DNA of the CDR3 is TGTGCCAGCAGCCCCGACAGGGCTACGCAGTATTTT. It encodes CASSPDRATQYF.

In DNA, the CDR3 is TGTGCCAGCAGCCCACTCCCAGTAACCGACCGGGACAAGTCCCCCTACGAGCAGTACTTC. It is translated as CASSPLPVTDRDKSPYEQYF. This chain connects TRBV27 to TRBJ2-7; D might be TRBD1 (6 bases). The CDR3 has 20 residues. V lost 6 bases to trimming and J lost 2 bases, with 32 bases between them. Looked up from germline, CDR1 is MNHEY and CDR2 is SMNVEV (reference sequence).

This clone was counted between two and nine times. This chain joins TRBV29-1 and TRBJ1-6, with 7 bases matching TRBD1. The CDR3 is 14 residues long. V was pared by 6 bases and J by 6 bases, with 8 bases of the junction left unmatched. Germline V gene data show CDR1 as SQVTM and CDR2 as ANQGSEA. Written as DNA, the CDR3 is TGCAGCGTCCGGGAACAGGGGTCTAATTCACCCCTCCACTTT. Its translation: CSVREQGSNSPLHF.

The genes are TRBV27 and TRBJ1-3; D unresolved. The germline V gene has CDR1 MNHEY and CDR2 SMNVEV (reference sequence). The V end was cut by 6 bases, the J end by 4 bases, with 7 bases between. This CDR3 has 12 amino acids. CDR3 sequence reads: CASRSIGNTIYF. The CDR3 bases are TGTGCCAGCAGATCCATCGGAAACACCATATATTTT.

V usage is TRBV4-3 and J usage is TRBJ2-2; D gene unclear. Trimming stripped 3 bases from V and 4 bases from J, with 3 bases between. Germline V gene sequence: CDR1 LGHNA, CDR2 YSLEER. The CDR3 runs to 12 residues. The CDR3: CASSHITGELFF. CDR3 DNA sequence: TGCGCCAGCAGCCATATCACCGGGGAGCTGTTTTTT.

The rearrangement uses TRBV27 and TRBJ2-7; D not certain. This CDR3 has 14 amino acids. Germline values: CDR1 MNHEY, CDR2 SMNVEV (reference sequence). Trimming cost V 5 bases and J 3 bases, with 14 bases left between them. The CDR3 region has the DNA TGTGCCAGCAGTGAATTAGAGGCCCGCTACGAGCAGTACTTC. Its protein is CASSELEARYEQYF.

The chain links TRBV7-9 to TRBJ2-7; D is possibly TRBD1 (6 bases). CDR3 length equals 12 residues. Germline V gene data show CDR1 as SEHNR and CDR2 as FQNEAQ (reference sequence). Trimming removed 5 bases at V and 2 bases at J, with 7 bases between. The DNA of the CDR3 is TGTGCCAGCAGCCGGGACACCTACGAGCAGTACTTC. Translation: CASSRDTYEQYF.

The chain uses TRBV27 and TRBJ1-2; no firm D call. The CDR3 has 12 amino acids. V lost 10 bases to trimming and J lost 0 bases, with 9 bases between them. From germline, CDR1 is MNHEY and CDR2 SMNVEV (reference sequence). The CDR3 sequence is CATRRPNYGYTF. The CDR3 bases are TGTGCCACCCGGCGGCCTAACTATGGCTACACCTTC.